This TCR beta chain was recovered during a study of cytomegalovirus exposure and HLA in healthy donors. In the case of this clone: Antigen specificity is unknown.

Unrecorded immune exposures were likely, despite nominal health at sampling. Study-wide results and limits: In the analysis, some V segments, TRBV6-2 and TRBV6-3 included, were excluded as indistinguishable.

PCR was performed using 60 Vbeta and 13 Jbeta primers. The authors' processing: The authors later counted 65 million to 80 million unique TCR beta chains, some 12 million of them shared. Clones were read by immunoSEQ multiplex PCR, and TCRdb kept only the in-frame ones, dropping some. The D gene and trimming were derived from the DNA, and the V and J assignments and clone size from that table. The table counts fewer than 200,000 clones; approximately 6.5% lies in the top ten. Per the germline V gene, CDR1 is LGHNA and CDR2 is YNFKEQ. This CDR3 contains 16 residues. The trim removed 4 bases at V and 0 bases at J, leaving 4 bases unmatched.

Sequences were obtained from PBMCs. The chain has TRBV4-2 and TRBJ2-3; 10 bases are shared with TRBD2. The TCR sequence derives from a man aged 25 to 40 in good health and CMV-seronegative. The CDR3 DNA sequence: TGTGCCAGCAGCCCCGGGACTAGCGAGAGCACAGATACGCAGTATTTT. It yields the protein CASSPGTSESTDTQYF.